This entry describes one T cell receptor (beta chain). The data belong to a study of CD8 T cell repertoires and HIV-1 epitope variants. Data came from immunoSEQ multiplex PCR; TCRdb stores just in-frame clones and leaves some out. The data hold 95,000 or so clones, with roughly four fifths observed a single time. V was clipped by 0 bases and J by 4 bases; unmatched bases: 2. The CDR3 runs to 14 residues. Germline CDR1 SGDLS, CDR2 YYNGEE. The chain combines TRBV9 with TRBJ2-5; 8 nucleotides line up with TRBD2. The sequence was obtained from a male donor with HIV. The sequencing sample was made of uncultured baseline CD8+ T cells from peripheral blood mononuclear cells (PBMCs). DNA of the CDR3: TGTGCCAGCAGCGTAGGGGCGGGAGGAGAGACCCAGTACTTC. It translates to CASSVGAGGETQYF.